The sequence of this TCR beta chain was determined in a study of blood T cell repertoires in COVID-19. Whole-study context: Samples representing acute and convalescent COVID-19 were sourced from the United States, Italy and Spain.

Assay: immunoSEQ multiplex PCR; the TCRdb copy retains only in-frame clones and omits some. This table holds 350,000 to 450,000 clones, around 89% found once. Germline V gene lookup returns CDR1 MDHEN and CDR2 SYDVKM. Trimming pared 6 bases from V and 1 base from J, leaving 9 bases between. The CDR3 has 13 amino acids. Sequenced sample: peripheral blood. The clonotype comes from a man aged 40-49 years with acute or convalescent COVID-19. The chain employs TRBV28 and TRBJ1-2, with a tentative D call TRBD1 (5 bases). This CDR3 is CASRRRGNYGYTF. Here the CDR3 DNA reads TGTGCCAGCAGAAGAAGGGGTAACTATGGCTACACCTTC.